Below, 9 T cell receptor beta chains from the same sample are listed, as sequenced in a study of shared clonotypes between healthy human individuals. CD45RO-negative CD8 cells positively selected for CCR7 made up the naive population, which excluded terminally differentiated effector memory CD45RA+ cells. Generated by immunoSEQ multiplex PCR, the TCRdb table keeps only in-frame clones and is missing some. Altogether about 2 million clones are present, approximately 95% being singletons, with the ten largest covering 1.2%. Source material: naive CD8+ T cells sorted from blood. These receptors were collected from a man aged 18 to 30 in good health.

V is TRBV5-4 and J is TRBJ2-5; the D gene is possibly TRBD1 (6 bases). The V gene lost 4 bases and the J gene lost 4 bases, with 14 bases spanning the gap. CDR3 length: 14 residues. In germline, CDR1 is SGHNT, CDR2 YYREEE (reference sequence). The CDR3 DNA reads as TGTGCCAGCAGCCCCACAGGGTATGGAGAGACCCAGTACTTC. Residues: CASSPTGYGETQYF.

The rearrangement joins TRBV5-5 to TRBJ2-7, with a tentative D call TRBD2 (5 bases). This CDR3 is built from 14 residues. Trimming cost V 0 bases and J 2 bases, with 9 bases left between them. CDR1 and CDR2 (germline): SGHKS, YYEKEE (reference sequence). The CDR3 here is CASSLGAAAYEQYF. DNA of the CDR3: TGTGCCAGCAGCTTGGGAGCGGCCGCCTACGAGCAGTACTTC.

The chain is built from TRBV6-5 and TRBJ2-3; TRBD2 aligns across 7 bases. Germline V lookup: CDR1 MNHEY, CDR2 SVGAGI. This CDR3 is 14 amino acids long. With V trimmed by 7 bases and J by 3 bases, 7 bases remained unmatched. The CDR3 spells CASKQAGITDTQYF. The CDR3 DNA sequence: TGTGCCAGCAAGCAAGCGGGAATTACAGATACGCAGTATTTT.

This clone was observed a single time. V gene TRBV30 combines with J gene TRBJ1-6, with 7 bases identical to TRBD1. The CDR3 is made up of 12 amino acids. Germline V gives CDR1 GTSNPN, CDR2 SVGIG (reference sequence). Trimming took 7 bases from V and 7 from J; bases not matched to a gene: 4. The CDR3 loop is CALEGGNSPLHF. CDR3 nucleotide sequence: TGTGCCTTAGAAGGGGGCAATTCACCCCTCCACTTT.

This chain links TRBV6-5 with TRBJ1-5; a weak D match, TRBD1 (6 bases). This CDR3 comprises 14 residues. CDR1 is MNHEY, CDR2 SVGAGI, per germline. The ends were cut back, 6 bases at V and 0 bases at J, with 9 bases in the middle. As DNA, the CDR3 is TGTGCCAGCAGGGAGGGGGATAGCAATCAGCCCCAGCATTTT. Its protein is CASREGDSNQPQHF.

V gene TRBV6-5 combines with J gene TRBJ2-7, with 8 bases fitting TRBD1. V was pared by 2 bases and J by 5 bases, with 2 bases of the junction left unmatched. The CDR3 is 13 amino acids. Germline values: CDR1 MNHEY, CDR2 SVGAGI. The CDR3 loop reads CASSYAGGNEQYF. As DNA, the CDR3 is TGTGCCAGCAGTTACGCAGGGGGCAACGAGCAGTACTTC.

As for this clone: The same CDR3 also results from other DNA sequences found in this sample. This chain links TRBV29-1 with TRBJ1-2, with unresolved D. The CDR3 is 12 residues long. The V end lost 1 base, the J end lost 5 bases, and 8 bases lay between the germline ends. Germline assignment: CDR1 SQVTM and CDR2 ANQGSEA. Here the CDR3 reads CSVEAAGYGYTF. The CDR3 DNA sequence: TGCAGCGTTGAAGCCGCGGGTTATGGCTACACCTTC.

This clone showed up just once. The chain combines TRBV4-3 with TRBJ2-1, with 13 bases lining up with TRBD2. J lost 7 bases, V lost 1 base, and 7 bases had no gene match. This CDR3 has 17 amino acids. Germline V gives CDR1 LGHNA, CDR2 YSLEER. CDR3 loop: CASSQVTSGRAVNEQFF. CDR3 nucleotide sequence: TGCGCCAGCAGCCAAGTAACTAGCGGGAGGGCCGTGAATGAGCAGTTCTTC.

This clone was seen once. V and J are TRBV13 and TRBJ2-3; TRBD2 is a possible D gene (7 bases). This CDR3 has 20 residues. Trimming took 4 bases from V and 2 from J, leaving 28 bases between them. In germline, CDR1 is PRHDT, CDR2 FYEKMQ (reference sequence). CDR3 amino acids: CASSSLGQRDLWTHTDTQYF. CDR3 nucleotide sequence: TGTGCCAGCAGCTCCCTTGGACAGCGGGATTTATGGACACACACAGATACGCAGTATTTT.